A single sample gave rise to the 29 T cell receptor beta chains below, sequenced in a study of memory CD4+ T cells and cytomegalovirus serostatus. The sort gate was single viable CD3+CD4+CD8-CD45RO+ cells for memory CD4+ T cells. Produced via immunoSEQ multiplex PCR; TCRdb's table is partial and in-frame only. The sample lists about 42,000 clones, 78% occurring once. Sequencing was carried out using memory CD4+ T cells from blood. The source of these receptors is an adult in good health and CMV-seronegative.

The chain employs TRBV7-3 and TRBJ2-5; TRBD1 matches 7 bases. CDR3 length equals 16 residues. Germline V gives CDR1 SGHTA, CDR2 FQGTGA. Trimming took 8 bases from V and 0 from J; bases not matched to a gene: 12. The CDR3 loop is CASFYQGTEYQETQYF. The CDR3 DNA reads TGTGCCAGCTTCTACCAGGGGACAGAGTACCAAGAGACCCAGTACTTC. The whole variable domain, remainder taken from reference TRBV7-3 and TRBJ2-5, is GAGVSQTPSNKVTEKGKYVELRCDPISGHTALYWYRQSLGQGPEFLIYFQGTGAADDSGLPNDRFFAVRPEGSVSTLKIQRTERGDSAVYLCASFYQGTEYQETQYFGPGTRLLVL.

This clone was seen only a few times. The V gene is TRBV6-5, the J gene TRBJ2-1, with TRBD2 as a possible D gene (6 bases). The CDR3 spans 14 residues. Per germline, CDR1 MNHEY and CDR2 SVGAGI. V was clipped by 6 bases and J by 0 bases, with 9 bases between them. CDR3 DNA sequence: TGTGCCAGCAGAGAGACTAGCTCCTACAATGAGCAGTTCTTC. It translates to CASRETSSYNEQFF.

V gene TRBV4-3 combines with J gene TRBJ2-3; D is unresolved. CDR1 LGHNA and CDR2 YSLEER come from the germline V gene. CDR3 length: 15 residues. Deletions cut 1 base from V and 2 bases from J, with 10 bases between. CDR3 protein: CASSQGYGTTDTQYF. The CDR3, as DNA: TGCGCCAGCAGCCAAGGTTACGGAACCACAGATACGCAGTATTTT.

The table lists this clone with a few counts. The V call is TRBV6-6, the J call TRBJ1-1; D gene uncertain. There are 13 residues in the CDR3. Germline V gives CDR1 MNHNY, CDR2 SVGAGI (reference sequence). Trimming took off 4 bases at V and 1 base at J, with 7 bases between the two ends. Written as DNA, the CDR3 is TGTGCCAGCAGTTCAGTAAAGAACACTGAAGCTTTCTTT. This translates into CASSSVKNTEAFF.

V gene TRBV7-3 combines with J gene TRBJ2-2, with D tentatively TRBD1 (6 bases). V lost 3 bases and J lost 3, with 8 bases in between. CDR1 and CDR2 from the germline V gene are SGHTA and FQGTGA. The CDR3 totals 14 residues. This CDR3 reads CASSFGTYTGELFF. The CDR3 DNA is TGTGCCAGCAGCTTTGGGACATACACCGGGGAGCTGTTTTTT.

The chain employs TRBV5-1 and TRBJ2-7; D possibly corresponds to TRBD1 (6 bases). Trimming removed 2 bases at V and 5 bases at J, with 14 bases between. This CDR3 is 14 amino acids long. In germline, CDR1 is SGHRS, CDR2 YFSETQ. The CDR3 nucleotides read TGCGCCAGCAGCTTCCAAGGGGGAACCGACGAGCAGTACTTC. Translating it yields CASSFQGGTDEQYF.

J is TRBJ2-7 and V is TRBV11-2, with 9 bases aligning to TRBD1. The CDR3 length is 14 residues. V lost 5 bases to trimming and J lost 9 bases; unmatched junction nucleotides: 11. In germline, CDR1 is SGHAT, CDR2 FQNNGV. The CDR3 region has the DNA TGTGCCAGCAGCCCCGAGCGACAGGGGGGTTGGCAGTACTTC. It yields the protein CASSPERQGGWQYF. Full variable domain (remainder filled in from reference TRBV11-2 and TRBJ2-7): EAGVAQSPRYKIIEKRQSVAFWCNPISGHATLYWYQQILGQGPKLLIQFQNNGVVDDSQLPKDRFSAERLKGVDSTLKIQPAKLEDSAVYLCASSPERQGGWQYFGPGTRLTVT.

To note about this clone: Other DNA sequences in this specimen translate into the identical CDR3. This rearrangement joins TRBV7-7 to TRBJ2-2; no firm D call. Germline assignment: CDR1 SSHAT and CDR2 FNYEAQ (reference sequence). There are 14 residues in the CDR3. V was clipped by 1 base and J by 1 base, with 4 bases between them. The CDR3 is CASSLGQNTGELFF. CDR3 nucleotides: TGTGCCAGCAGCTTAGGCCAGAACACCGGGGAGCTGTTTTTT.

V and J are TRBV5-4 and TRBJ2-2, with 9 positions matching TRBD1. The CDR3 runs to 15 residues. V shed 4 bases, J shed 8 bases, and the junction held 9 bases outside the gene matches. Germline V gives CDR1 SGHNT, CDR2 YYREEE (reference sequence). CDR3 protein: CASSKGQGGSGELFF. Written as DNA, the CDR3 is TGTGCCAGCAGCAAGGGACAGGGCGGGTCAGGGGAGCTGTTTTTT.

The J gene is TRBJ1-6, the V gene TRBV30, with no clear D. The CDR3 has 14 amino acids. The V gene's germline CDR1 is GTSNPN and CDR2 SVGIG (reference sequence). V gave up 0 bases and J gave up 10 bases, with 13 bases separating them. The CDR3 bases are TGTGCCTGGAGTGTAGGTCAGGAACTATCACCCCTCCACTTT. As protein: CAWSVGQELSPLHF.

This clone was counted only a few times. This chain connects TRBV7-9 to TRBJ1-1; 7 bases fit TRBD1. The V gene end was trimmed by 3 bases and the J gene end by 5 bases; junction bases not matched to a gene: 6. CDR3 length: 14 amino acids. CDR1 is SEHNR and CDR2 is FQNEAQ in the germline V gene (reference sequence). CDR3 region: CASSFQGGMTEAFF. DNA for the CDR3: TGTGCCAGCAGCTTCCAGGGGGGTATGACTGAAGCTTTCTTT.

This clone was seen only a few times. This chain joins TRBV9 and TRBJ1-6, with a weak D call TRBD1 (6 bases). There are 15 residues in the CDR3. CDR1 is SGDLS, CDR2 YYNGEE, per germline. Trimming removed 0 bases from V and 8 bases from J, with 12 bases in between. In DNA, the CDR3 is TGTGCCAGCAGCGTAGCTGTGGGGGGGCATTCACCCCTCCACTTT. Its translation is CASSVAVGGHSPLHF. Looking up the rest from reference TRBV9 and TRBJ1-6 gives the full variable domain: DSGVTQTPKHLITATGQRVTLRCSPRSGDLSVYWYQQSLDQGLQFLIQYYNGEERAKGNILERFSAQQFPDLHSELNLSSLELGDSALYFCASSVAVGGHSPLHFGNGTRLTVT.

V and J are TRBV30 and TRBJ2-1; D is ambiguous. V was cut by 2 bases and J by 8 bases, with 7 bases left in between. From germline, CDR1 is GTSNPN and CDR2 SVGIG (reference sequence). The CDR3 loop spans 11 amino acids. This chain's CDR3 is CAWSPGDEQFF. The CDR3 region has the DNA TGTGCCTGGAGTCCCGGAGATGAGCAGTTCTTC.

This sequence joins TRBV4-3 and TRBJ1-2, with 10 bases matching TRBD1. The CDR3 length is 14 residues. Germline trimming cut 4 bases from V and 6 bases from J; bases unmatched to any gene: 5. Germline V gene data show CDR1 as LGHNA and CDR2 as YSLEER. CDR3 protein: CASSRHGQGDGYTF. The CDR3 DNA sequence: TGCGCCAGCAGCCGCCACGGACAGGGGGATGGCTACACCTTC.

The chain recombines TRBV7-2 with TRBJ1-2, with D possibly matching TRBD1 (6 bases). The V end was cut by 3 bases, the J end by 8 bases, with 13 bases between. CDR1 is SGHTA and CDR2 is FQGNSA in the germline V gene. CDR3 size: 13 residues. The CDR3 reads CASSFLGAGGYTF. The CDR3 nucleotides read TGTGCCAGCAGCTTCTTGGGGGCTGGGGGCTACACCTTC.

The rearrangement uses TRBV2 and TRBJ2-1; the match to TRBD1 covers 8 bases. The CDR3 totals 15 residues. Losses at the gene ends were 9 bases for V and 4 bases for J; bases not matched to a gene: 11. CDR1 is SNHLY and CDR2 is FYNNEI in the germline V gene. DNA for the CDR3: TGTGCCAGTTCTCCGTCGACAGGGGCTTACAATGAGCAGTTCTTC. It yields the protein CASSPSTGAYNEQFF.

The chain has TRBV7-9 and TRBJ2-3; TRBD2 is a possible D gene (6 bases). Between the trimmed V and J ends, which lost 5 bases and 2 bases, there was a span of 17 bases. CDR3 length: 16 amino acids. Germline CDR1 and CDR2: SEHNR and FQNEAQ (reference sequence). CDR3 bases: TGTGCCAGCAGCCTACGCTCGTTAGCGGACACAGATACGCAGTATTTT. Amino acids: CASSLRSLADTDTQYF. Filled out from reference TRBV7-9 and TRBJ2-3, the complete variable domain reads DTGVSQNPRHKITKRGQNVTFRCDPISEHNRLYWYRQTLGQGPEFLTYFQNEAQLEKSRLLSDRFSAERPKGSFSTLEIQRTEQGDSAMYLCASSLRSLADTDTQYFGPGTRLTVL.

The chain recombines TRBV5-6 with TRBJ1-3; maybe TRBD1 (5 bases). This CDR3 has 18 amino acids. CDR1 and CDR2 from the germline V gene are SGHDT and YYEEEE. Trimming took 4 bases from V and 0 from J, leaving 20 bases between them. The chain's CDR3 is CASSHYRRTLLSGNTIYF. The CDR3 DNA is TGTGCCAGCAGCCACTACAGGAGAACCTTACTCTCTGGAAACACCATATATTTT.

CDR3 residues: CASSQTGALYNSPLHF. The CDR3 DNA follows: TGTGCCAGCAGTCAAACAGGGGCCTTGTATAATTCACCCCTCCACTTT. The chain is built from TRBV28 and TRBJ1-6, with TRBD1 matching over 7 bases. CDR1 MDHEN and CDR2 SYDVKM come from the germline V gene. The CDR3 loop spans 16 amino acids. The J segment lost 4 bases and the V segment lost 5 bases, leaving 8 bases of the junction unmatched.

CDR3 nucleotide sequence: TGTGCCAGTTCCTTACTGACCACTAGCACAGATACGCAGTATTTT. It translates to CASSLLTTSTDTQYF. The chain employs TRBV28 and TRBJ2-3; no reliable D call. Germline V gives CDR1 MDHEN, CDR2 SYDVKM. With 9 bases removed from V and 0 bases from J, the gap between germline ends came to 16 bases. CDR3 length: 15 residues.

The rearrangement joins TRBV5-1 to TRBJ1-1, with 9 bases fitting TRBD1. Germline loops: CDR1 SGHRS, CDR2 YFSETQ. This CDR3 spans 16 amino acids. V was clipped by 0 bases and J by 4 bases; unmatched bases: 7. CDR3 DNA sequence: TGCGCCAGCAGCTTGGGAGTGACAGGGGGTGGCACTGAAGCTTTCTTT. Translated: CASSLGVTGGGTEAFF.

J is TRBJ1-1 and V is TRBV2, with D perhaps matching TRBD1 (5 bases). Germline assignment: CDR1 SNHLY and CDR2 FYNNEI. The CDR3 is made up of 13 amino acids. V was clipped by 7 bases and J by 1 base, with 10 bases between them. The CDR3 is CASMTDPNTEAFF. The CDR3 coding sequence is TGTGCCAGCATGACAGACCCGAACACTGAAGCTTTCTTT.

In the case of this clone: The sample contains more than one DNA sequence encoding this CDR3. The chain employs TRBV7-2 and TRBJ1-5, with D perhaps TRBD1 (6 bases). Trimming removed 9 bases from V and 5 bases from J, with 14 bases in between. Germline CDR1 SGHTA, CDR2 FQGNSA. The length of the CDR3 is 13 residues. As DNA, the CDR3 is TGTGCCAGTAGCCCGACAGGCGATCAGCCCCAGCATTTT. Translation gives CASSPTGDQPQHF. Full variable domain (rest looked up from reference TRBV7-2 and TRBJ1-5): GAGVSQSPSNKVTEKGKDVELRCDPISGHTALYWYRQSLGQGLEFLIYFQGNSAPDKSGLPSDRFSAERTGGSVSTLTIQRTQQEDSAVYLCASSPTGDQPQHFGDGTRLSIL.

This clone was detected only a few times. This rearrangement joins TRBV13 to TRBJ1-4; D gene unclear. This CDR3 comprises 14 residues. Looked up from germline, CDR1 is PRHDT and CDR2 is FYEKMQ (reference sequence). V lost 5 bases and J 4 bases, leaving 11 bases between the germline ends. The CDR3 loop reads CASSALVLNEKLFF. The CDR3 bases are TGTGCCAGCAGCGCACTAGTTCTTAATGAAAAACTGTTTTTT. Looking up the rest from reference TRBV13 and TRBJ1-4 gives the full variable domain: AAGVIQSPRHLIKEKRETATLKCYPIPRHDTVYWYQQGPGQDPQFLISFYEKMQSDKGSIPDRFSAQQFSDYHSELNMSSLELGDSALYFCASSALVLNEKLFFGSGTQLSVL.

The CDR3 here is CASSTPTQGRIQYF. CDR3 coding DNA: TGTGCCAGTAGTACCCCTACACAGGGGCGGATTCAGTACTTC. V is TRBV19 and J is TRBJ2-4; TRBD1 matches at 7 bases. V lost 4 bases, J lost 10 bases, and 10 bases stayed unmatched. The CDR3 is made up of 14 amino acids. The germline V gene has CDR1 LNHDA and CDR2 SQIVND (reference sequence).

The chain uses TRBV18 and TRBJ2-1; the D is unclear. V lost 3 bases and J 0 bases, leaving 9 bases between the germline ends. CDR3 size: 15 residues. The V gene's germline CDR1 is KGHSH and CDR2 LQKENI. CDR3 loop: CASSPVFSSYNEQFF. CDR3 in DNA: TGTGCCAGCTCACCCGTATTCAGCTCCTACAATGAGCAGTTCTTC.

This clone was observed a single time. The chain combines TRBV19 with TRBJ1-4; the D gene is possibly TRBD1 (5 bases). Trimming pared 4 bases from V and 7 bases from J, leaving 16 bases between. This CDR3 comprises 15 residues. Germline CDR1 and CDR2: LNHDA and SQIVND (reference sequence). This CDR3 reads CASSNPQGGVEKLFF. CDR3 DNA: TGTGCCAGTAGTAATCCGCAGGGCGGTGTTGAAAAACTGTTTTTT.

This rearrangement joins TRBV28 to TRBJ1-2, with no clear D. The CDR3 is 15 amino acids. Germline V gene sequence: CDR1 MDHEN, CDR2 SYDVKM. V lost 6 bases, J lost 0 bases, and 14 bases lay in between. CDR3 residues: CASRPIPRTNYGYTF. CDR3 DNA: TGTGCCAGCAGACCAATACCAAGGACTAACTATGGCTACACCTTC.

This chain connects TRBV11-3 to TRBJ2-1; 10 bases map to TRBD1. Germline V lookup: CDR1 SGHNT, CDR2 YENEEA. The CDR3 is 16 amino acids. V lost 1 base and J lost 4; bases outside the gene matches: 4. The CDR3 protein is CASSLAQGQGYNEQFF. The DNA of the CDR3 is TGTGCCAGCAGCTTAGCCCAGGGACAGGGGTACAATGAGCAGTTCTTC.